These 20 T cell receptor beta chains originate from one sample sequenced in a study of spatial heterogeneity in lung cancer. TCRdb redid the calling of the 5' RACE reads with MiXCR, one entry per CDR3 protein. The data contain 16,000 or so distinct CDR3 sequences, 3.6% of them singletons. Time point noted: sample taken at primary tumor resection. Here the sequenced sample was normal lung tissue next to the tumor, taken at surgery. These receptors all stem from a male donor with early-stage non-small cell lung cancer.

This clonotype has a count of ten or more. Found in a library prepared for alpha chains, this beta chain is an off-target read, and its abundance has little meaning. The rearrangement uses TRBV5-1 and TRBJ2-7; no firm D call. Germline values: CDR1 SGHRS, CDR2 YFSETQ. There are 13 residues in the CDR3. V lost 4 bases and J 0 bases, leaving 8 bases between the germline ends. This chain's CDR3 is CASSLTDSYEQYF. The CDR3, as DNA: TGCGCCAGCAGCCTGACTGACTCCTACGAGCAGTACTTC.

This clonotype occurred many times. This beta chain came through as a stray read in a library set up for alpha chains, and its size says little. V is TRBV18 and J is TRBJ2-7, with 7 bases aligning to TRBD1. The CDR3 length is 12 residues. Trimming cost V 6 bases and J 4 bases; bases outside gene matches: 3. Germline V gene data show CDR1 as KGHSH and CDR2 as LQKENI. The CDR3 here is CASSQGQYEQYF. CDR3 nucleotides: TGTGCCAGCTCCCAGGGACAGTACGAGCAGTACTTC.

This clonotype was counted ten times or more. Being off target in a library aimed at alpha chains, this beta chain has a size of little meaning. The chain carries TRBV2 and TRBJ1-1; 8 positions agree with TRBD1. This CDR3 spans 15 amino acids. The ends lost 2 bases at V and 2 bases at J; junction bases unmatched: 4. Per the germline V gene, CDR1 is SNHLY and CDR2 is FYNNEI. As DNA, the CDR3 is TGTGCCAGCAGTGAACAGGGGGCTGGAAACACTGAAGCTTTCTTT. It codes for CASSEQGAGNTEAFF.

This clonotype was picked up many times. Because this beta chain is a stray read in a library intended to capture alpha chains, its abundance should not be given much weight. The chain has TRBV6-5 and TRBJ2-3, with D possibly matching TRBD2 (5 bases). This CDR3 is 15 amino acids long. Looked up from germline, CDR1 is MNHEY and CDR2 is SVGAGI. Trimming left V 2 bases short and J 3 bases short, with 12 bases between. CDR3 in amino acids: CASSYALAGTDTQYF. CDR3 DNA sequence: TGTGCCAGCAGTTACGCCCTAGCTGGGACAGATACGCAGTATTTT.

This clonotype was counted at least ten times. Found in a library prepared for alpha chains, this beta chain is an off-target read, and its abundance has little meaning. This chain connects TRBV6-2 or TRBV6-3 to TRBJ2-1; 8 positions agree with TRBD2. The CDR3 is made up of 16 amino acids. Germline CDR1 reads MNHEY; CDR2 reads SVGEGT. The J segment lost 6 bases and the V segment lost 4 bases, leaving 11 bases of the junction unmatched. CDR3: CASSSAGIAGFNEQFF. Here the CDR3 DNA reads TGTGCCAGCAGTTCTGCCGGGATAGCGGGGTTCAATGAGCAGTTCTTC.

By proportion, this clonotype is medium-sized (0.01 to 0.1%). Since it is a stray read in a library aimed at alpha chains, this beta chain has a size that is not meaningful. The chain carries TRBV29-1 and TRBJ2-3; TRBD2 agrees at 8 bases. The ends lost 3 bases at V and 3 bases at J; junction bases unmatched: 14. The CDR3 has 17 residues. The germline V gene has CDR1 SQVTM and CDR2 ANQGSEA. The CDR3 sequence: CSVDRRFSGKGTDTQYF. The CDR3 DNA reads TGCAGCGTTGACCGCCGTTTTAGCGGGAAGGGTACAGATACGCAGTATTTT.

At least ten counts were recorded for this clonotype. This beta chain came through as a stray read in a library set up for alpha chains, and its size says little. CDR3 DNA: TGTGCCAGCAGTGCCGTCGGGACAGAACTAGCGGGAGGTGCCTACAATGAGCAGTTCTTC. As protein: CASSAVGTELAGGAYNEQFF. This rearrangement joins TRBV28 to TRBJ2-1; 12 nucleotides line up with TRBD2. V lost 5 bases and J lost 2; bases outside the gene matches: 16. Per the germline V gene, CDR1 is MDHEN and CDR2 is SYDVKM. This CDR3 comprises 20 residues.

By proportion, this clonotype is medium-sized (0.01 to 0.1%). This beta chain slipped into a library made for alpha chains as a stray read, so its size is not meaningful. The chain couples TRBV6-5 to TRBJ1-2; D gene ambiguous. V dropped 0 bases and J dropped 4 bases, with 12 bases sitting between them. The CDR3 spans 15 residues. Germline V gene sequence: CDR1 MNHEY, CDR2 SVGAGI. The DNA of the CDR3 is TGTGCCAGCAGTTACTCAAGGGCGCGGGGCTATGGCTACACCTTC. Translating it yields CASSYSRARGYGYTF.

There are many counts of this clonotype. This beta chain is an off-target read within a library intended for alpha chains, so its frequency means little. This chain joins TRBV10-3 and TRBJ2-7, with 9 nucleotides matching TRBD2. CDR3 length: 14 residues. The V and J ends lost 6 bases and 3 bases, in that order; junction bases with no gene match: 6. The germline gives CDR1 ENHRY, CDR2 SYGVKD. The CDR3 nucleotides are TGTGCCATCAGGGCTAGCGGGATCAACTACGAGCAGTACTTC. It yields the protein CAIRASGINYEQYF.

This clonotype was seen at least ten times. The library was built for alpha chains, so this beta chain is an off-target read and its size means little. The V and J genes are TRBV20-1 and TRBJ2-5, with D maybe TRBD2 (7 bases). CDR3 length: 13 amino acids. Trimming took 2 bases from V and 5 from J, leaving 12 bases between them. Per the germline V gene, CDR1 is DFQATT and CDR2 is SNEGSKA (reference sequence). The chain's CDR3 is CSARTRGAETQYF. The CDR3 region has the DNA TGCAGTGCTAGAACTCGGGGGGCTGAGACCCAGTACTTC.

This clonotype was recorded many times. This beta chain came through as a stray read in a library set up for alpha chains, and its size says little. The chain has TRBV7-9 and TRBJ2-3, with 7 bases lining up with TRBD1. The CDR3 is 15 amino acids. The germline CDR1 and CDR2 sequences are SEHNR and FQNEAQ (reference sequence). The V and J ends lost 5 bases and 4 bases, in that order; junction bases with no gene match: 9. CDR3 DNA: TGTGCCAGCAGCCCCGGGTCAGACAGGGCAGATACGCAGTATTTT. It is translated as CASSPGSDRADTQYF.

This clonotype was recorded many times. This beta chain is a stray sequence in a library constructed for alpha chains; its clone size is not meaningful. The chain combines TRBV6-2 or TRBV6-3 with TRBJ2-2; TRBD1 matches 9 bases. The CDR3 extends over 15 amino acids. V shed 6 bases, J shed 6 bases, and the junction held 8 bases outside the gene matches. Germline V gene sequence: CDR1 MNHEY, CDR2 SVGEGT. CDR3 in DNA: TGTGCCAGCAGACGGGGGGACAGGGTAGCCGGGGAGCTGTTTTTT. Residues: CASRRGDRVAGELFF.

By share, this clonotype counts as medium-sized. This beta chain came through as a stray read in a library set up for alpha chains, and its size says little. J is TRBJ1-3 and V is TRBV7-3; D is unclear. Germline V gene data show CDR1 as SGHTA and CDR2 as FQGTGA. Trimming pared 1 base from V and 4 bases from J, leaving 8 bases between. This CDR3 is built from 14 residues. CDR3 in amino acids: CASSLSSTGNTIYF. The CDR3, as DNA: TGTGCCAGCAGCTTAAGTTCAACCGGAAACACCATATATTTT.

This clonotype was seen ten or more times. This beta chain lies outside the target of a library built for alpha chains; its clone size means little. V and J are TRBV30 and TRBJ1-4; the D gene is possibly TRBD1 (6 bases). The CDR3 consists of 13 residues. Germline CDR1 reads GTSNPN; CDR2 reads SVGIG (reference sequence). V lost 5 bases, J lost 5 bases, and 12 bases lay in between. DNA for the CDR3: TGTGCCTGGGGGAATGGACAGAATGAAAAACTGTTTTTT. Translation gives CAWGNGQNEKLFF.

This clonotype occurred many times. Since it is a stray read in a library aimed at alpha chains, this beta chain has a size that is not meaningful. This chain joins TRBV7-2 and TRBJ1-1; TRBD1 is a possible D gene (5 bases). CDR3 length equals 13 residues. The V end lost 2 bases, the J end lost 4 bases, and 8 bases lay between the germline ends. CDR1 is SGHTA and CDR2 is FQGNSA in the germline V gene. The DNA of the CDR3 is TGTGCCAGCAGCTTACAGGGTGGCACTGAAGCTTTCTTT. This encodes CASSLQGGTEAFF.

This clonotype has ten or more counts. In a library made to pick up alpha chains, this beta chain is a stray read with a size that means little. This chain connects TRBV6-1 to TRBJ2-7, with a possible D match to TRBD2 (5 bases). The CDR3 length is 13 residues. V lost 3 bases, J lost 0 bases, and 6 bases lay in between. Germline CDR1 and CDR2: MNHNS and SASEGT. The CDR3 DNA is TGTGCCAGCAGTGAGAGGGTCTCCTACGAGCAGTACTTC. This codes for CASSERVSYEQYF.

This clonotype ranks as medium-sized. This beta chain came through as a stray read in a library set up for alpha chains, and its size says little. The chain links TRBV11-2 to TRBJ2-1; TRBD2 might be the D (6 bases). This CDR3 has 12 amino acids. Germline V lookup: CDR1 SGHAT, CDR2 FQNNGV. Trimming took off 1 base at V and 15 bases at J, with 13 bases between the two ends. The CDR3 region has the DNA TGTGCCAGCAGCTTAGGGGGACTCGATCGGTTCTTC. Its translation is CASSLGGLDRFF.

In its sample, this clonotype ranks as medium-sized (0.01 to 0.1%). Germline and junction disagree at one end, which may indicate a read error. The library was built for alpha chains, so this beta chain is an off-target read and its size means little. This chain connects TRBV7-2 to TRBJ2-6; 8 nucleotides align to TRBD2. From germline, CDR1 is SGHTA and CDR2 FQGNSA. The CDR3 runs 16 residues. The CDR3 DNA follows: TGTGCCAGCAACTTAGCGGGGTACTCTGGGGCCAACGTCCTGACTTTC. Translated, it gives CASNLAGYSGANVLTF.

The sample holds many counts of this clonotype. This beta chain appears as a stray read in a library generated for alpha chains; its size is not informative. This chain's CDR3 is CASSLISSTYSNQPQHF. DNA of the CDR3: TGTGCCAGCAGCTTGATCAGCTCGACTTATAGCAATCAGCCCCAGCATTTT. This chain joins TRBV7-8 and TRBJ1-5; unclear D gene. Per the germline V gene, CDR1 is SGHVS and CDR2 is FQNEAQ. Trimming removed 3 bases from V and 0 bases from J, with 15 bases in between. The CDR3 totals 17 residues. The full variable domain, in which reference TRBV7-8 and TRBJ1-5 provide the parts outside the CDR3, is GAGVSQSPRYKVAKRGQDVALRCDPISGHVSLFWYQQALGQGPEFLTYFQNEAQLDKSGLPSDRFFAERPEGSVSTLKIQRTQQEDSAVYLCASSLISSTYSNQPQHFGDGTRLSIL.

This clonotype was seen many times. This beta chain is a stray read from a library made for alpha chains; its abundance is not meaningful. This chain uses TRBV20-1 with TRBJ1-4, with D unresolved. The length of the CDR3 is 14 residues. V shed 5 bases and J shed 5 bases, with 15 bases lying between them. Germline V CDR1 and CDR2: DFQATT, SNEGSKA (reference sequence). CDR3 DNA: TGCAGTGCTGGCTTCAACGATCCCAATGAAAAACTGTTTTTT. It codes for CSAGFNDPNEKLFF.